This T cell receptor (beta chain) was found in a study of OX40 agonist ivuxolimab in advanced cancers. Whole-study findings and limits: Relative to CD4+ cells, CD8+ T cells on average had more expanded clones.

Note on this clone: What it binds is not known.

Germline loops: CDR1 KGHSH, CDR2 LQKENI. After removal of 3 bases from V and 2 bases from J, the junction contained 5 bases not matched to a gene. This CDR3 is 15 amino acids long. The method was immunoSEQ multiplex PCR; TCRdb's version includes in-frame clones alone and lacks a portion of them. The sample records just under 65,000 clones, 84% being singletons. The rearrangement uses TRBV18 and TRBJ2-7; 9 bases line up with TRBD2. The sequenced sample was CD4+ or CD8+ T cells sorted from blood, obtained in a trial of the OX40 agonist ivuxolimab. The receptor was isolated from an adult with an advanced solid tumor such as melanoma, head and neck, liver or kidney cancer. Written as DNA, the CDR3 is TGTGCCAGCTCACCCGCTAGCGGGAATCCCTACGAGCAGTACTTC. Protein: CASSPASGNPYEQYF.